This TCR beta chain was recorded in a study of T cell repertoires in cytomegalovirus infection. This clonotype has a handful of counts. No antigen is known for it. This CDR3 comprises 13 residues. Between the trimmed V and J ends, which lost 1 base and 6 bases, there was a span of 9 bases. CDR1 is KGHDR, CDR2 SFDVKD, per germline. MiXCR was run by TCRdb on the reads, yielding one entry per CDR3 protein. The sample holds about 340,000 distinct CDR3 sequences, 25% to 30% seen once. The sample in question was cultured PBMCs, obtained from culture after CMV antigen stimulation. This receptor was taken from a human donor in good health (CMV status not recorded). Some clones in this sample may be carry-over from other donors' samples. V gene TRBV24-1 combines with J gene TRBJ2-7, with D perhaps matching TRBD2 (5 bases). The CDR3 protein is CATSDFSGIEQYF. CDR3 DNA: TGTGCCACCAGTGATTTCTCCGGGATCGAGCAGTACTTC.